This TCR beta chain was sequenced during a study of cytomegalovirus exposure and HLA in healthy donors. Study-level background: An earlier analysis identified under 130 million unique TCR beta sequences in some 170 million T cells. HLA-typed donors contributed some 77 million unique TCRs, which were held in an early data release.

Vbeta (60) and Jbeta (13) primers were used in the PCR. The protocol was immunoSEQ multiplex PCR, while the TCRdb copy is restricted to in-frame clones and leaves out a portion. The table lists about 130,000 clones, roughly four fifths of them singletons. Broader study findings: Most subjects had HLA-A and HLA-B alleles reportedly predicted accurately by TCR beta sequences. TCR association rates varied by HLA locus in a later analysis, with DRB1 highest and HLA-C lowest.

Germline CDR1 SGHTA, CDR2 FQGTGA. V lost 4 bases and J lost 4; bases outside the gene matches: 6. CDR3 length: 15 residues. In regard to this clone: The antigen remains unidentified.

The TCR was taken from a woman aged 50 to 60 in good health and CMV-seropositive. The sample was PBMCs. The V call is TRBV7-3, the J call TRBJ2-1; 8 bases map to TRBD2. The CDR3 loop reads CASSSVGGGYNEQFF. CDR3 bases: TGTGCCAGCAGCTCCGTGGGCGGGGGGTACAATGAGCAGTTCTTC.